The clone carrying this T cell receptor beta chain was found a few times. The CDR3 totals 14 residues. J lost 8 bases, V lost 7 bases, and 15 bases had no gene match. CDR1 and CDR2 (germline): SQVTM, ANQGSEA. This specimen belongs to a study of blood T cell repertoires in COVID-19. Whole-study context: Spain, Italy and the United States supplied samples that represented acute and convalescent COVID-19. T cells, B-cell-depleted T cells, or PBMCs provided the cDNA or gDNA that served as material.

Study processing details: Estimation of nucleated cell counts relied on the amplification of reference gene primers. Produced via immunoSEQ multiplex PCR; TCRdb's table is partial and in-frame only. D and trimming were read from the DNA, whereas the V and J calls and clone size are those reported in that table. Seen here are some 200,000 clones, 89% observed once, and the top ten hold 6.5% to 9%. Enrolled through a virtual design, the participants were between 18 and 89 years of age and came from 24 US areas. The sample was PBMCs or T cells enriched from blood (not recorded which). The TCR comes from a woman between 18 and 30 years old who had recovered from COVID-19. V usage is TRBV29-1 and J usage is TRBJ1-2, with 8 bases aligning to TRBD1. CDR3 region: CSGALDRDSRGYTF. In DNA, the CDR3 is TGCAGCGGGGCACTGGACAGGGACTCGCGGGGCTACACCTTC.